This TCR beta chain derives from a study of graft-versus-host responses after intestinal transplantation. Study-wide background: After anti-thymocyte globulin induction, recipients took tacrolimus and steroids for 3 to 4 years. Study conclusions and caveats: Graft-donor T cell macrochimerism in patients accompanied high graft-versus-host to host-versus-graft clonal ratios in allografts.

CDR3 size: 13 residues. The V and J ends lost 5 bases and 5 bases respectively, with 15 bases between them. The germline gives CDR1 GTSNPN, CDR2 SVGIG (reference sequence). This clone showed up just a few times. Each mixed lymphocyte reaction held around 200,000 CFSE-labeled responders and around 200,000 irradiated violet-dye-labeled stimulators. Profiled with immunoSEQ multiplex PCR; TCRdb holds only in-frame clones, not every one. The repertoire holds 13,000 to 15,000 clones, with 33% as singletons. The source is a human patient who received an intestinal transplant. Sequencing used alloreactive CD8+ T cells from a mixed lymphocyte reaction culture, obtained before intestinal transplant. Subset given: CFSE-low proliferating T cells sorted from approximately 6-day pre-transplant mixed lymphocyte reaction (GvH or HvG direction). The chain links TRBV30 to TRBJ1-1; the D gene is possibly TRBD1 (5 bases). The CDR3 DNA sequence: TGTGCCTGGGGGGCGACTCAACTTACTGAAGCTTTCTTT. Encoded protein: CAWGATQLTEAFF.